This T cell receptor (beta chain) was captured by sequencing in a study of shared clonotypes between healthy human individuals (dated by TCRdb to about 2020). Context from the whole study: Three men and a couple of women, aged 18 to 49 years, made up the cohort. Per donor, three plates each were used for CD4 naive and CD4 memory, two for CD8 naive, and one for CD8 memory. Per donor, leukapheresis produced somewhere between about 0.9 and 10 billion PBMCs. Libraries were prepared and TCR repertoires were sequenced by different laboratories using diverse techniques, in order to increase sequencing depth and limit assay-specific biases. To estimate repertoire size and how much clonotypes are shared between individuals, the study performed deep sequencing of blood TCR repertoires from about five healthy adults. General conclusions and limits of the study: Sampling was limited to blood, and TCR repertoires in tissue likely differ from TCR repertoires in blood. Higher generation probabilities were observed for clonotypes shared by all four sorted-subset donors than for non-shared clonotypes. Pairwise subsampling indicated that sequencing depth was expected to affect the degree of clonotype sharing among donors. Rarefaction of sorted-subset datasets indicated incomplete sequencing despite the large sequencing depth. Estimated clonotype richness was generally larger for naive than for memory subsets. When a few donors were compared, the shared fraction of clonotypes was around 5% for naive CD4, roughly 3.4% for naive CD8, 2.3% for memory CD4, and 0.3% to 0.5% for memory CD8. The genetic and exposure-history diversity represented was limited by the small number of donors.

Donors were healthy HIV-negative adults with no recently reported acute infections or vaccinations. Every donor was a Caucasian adult living in Nashville, Tennessee, USA. CD4+ T cells were enriched by magnetic negative selection; naive cells were then positively selected on CD45RA, and the negative fraction formed the memory subset. After blood collection by leukapheresis, PBMCs were isolated using Ficoll-Histopaque density gradient centrifugation and then cryopreserved in the vapor phase of liquid nitrogen. Analytical flow cytometry was used to check the purity and quantity of each magnetically sorted T cell population. Genomic DNA was isolated from each sorted fraction and quantified by UV absorbance on a Nanodrop 2000c. As concerns this clone: There is no known antigen for this receptor. It has no much larger one-base neighbor in the sample; base qualities were not kept.

TCR CDR3 regions were amplified from genomic DNA by multiplex PCR using the deep immunoSEQ assay. For each cell subset, the extracted genomic DNA was distributed evenly across all wells of several immunoSEQ 96-well plates, and each plate served as one replicate. Each replicate PCR for sorted subsets received roughly 0.2 ug genomic DNA, equal to around 32,000 T cell genomes. Purified libraries were measured with a Qubit 3.0 fluorometer, size-checked on a Bioanalyzer 2100, and measured again with the KAPA Library Quantification kit. Each immunoSEQ 96-well plate was sequenced on its own single-read 150-cycle Illumina NextSeq 550 flow cell. The authors processed their data as follows. Because the immunoSEQ output included only junctional sequences and no quality scores, the filtering could not be the same as the filtering used for full-length reads. Sequences were annotated with PyIR, a Python wrapper for IgBLAST v1.9, using IMGT germline references to assign V/J genes and CDR3. Any read was removed if the V/J assignment was weak (E-value above 1e-6), the CDR3 was missing, or the read contained stop codons, out-of-frame junctions, or ambiguous translated residues. V3J clonotypes were defined as sequences sharing an identical inferred V gene, J gene, and CDR3 amino acid sequence. To compute the percentage overlap between repertoires, the number of shared unique clonotypes was divided by the size of the smaller repertoire. Repertoire richness was assessed with RTK rarefaction, the Chao1 estimator, and Recon v2.1 estimates of unobserved clonotypes. Generation probabilities for all TCRbeta clonotypes obtained by the gDNA method from four donors were computed using OLGA. In its TCRdb copy, this immuneACCESS table keeps in-frame sequences only and misses some clones. Where compared with another copy, unresolved V genes explain less than half of these, and the others have no known cause. The DNA gave D and trimming, while V, J and clone size come from that table. This sample gives roughly 1.4 million clones in total; 98% of them show up just once. The biggest ten clones account for roughly 0.35% of the sample.

There are 12 amino acids in the CDR3, from cysteine to phenylalanine inclusive. Of all the DNA, just the CDR3 is kept, 36 bases in frame from base 1. A distance of 7 bases separates the germline ends of V and J, which lose 2 bases and 6 bases respectively. Based on the germline V gene, the CDR1 and CDR2 sequences are MGHDK and SYGVNS. This receptor was identified in a man aged 30 to 39 in good health. The sequencing sample was made of naive CD4+ T cells sorted from blood. Sample cell subset or site, as interpreted from the label and publication: CD45RA+ positively selected. Recombination joined TRBV25-1 with TRBJ1-2, with an unclear D gene assignment. CDR3 protein: CASSEKGHGYTF. The bases are TGTGCCAGCAGTGAAAAAGGCCATGGCTACACCTTC.